This T cell receptor (beta chain) was sequenced for a study of quantifying T cell responses using KT2 cells. The wider study: Reverse transcription used primers in the TCR alpha and beta constant regions. General study points: Even the lowest spike-in, about one KT2 cell per 100,000 PBMC, yielded detectable KT2 sequences.

The junction had 25 bases not matched to a gene; V was cut back by 5 bases and J by 0 bases. Germline CDR1 and CDR2: LNHDA and SQIVND (reference sequence). This CDR3 has 22 residues. This clonotype was recorded many times. No antigen is known for it. The sample is PBMC spiked with counted cells of clone KT2. The cDNA 3' end received a ligated oligonucleotide with a UMI. An equimolar mix of RC1.1 and RC1.2 primed the beta chain across TRBC1 and TRBC2. MiXCR, applied by TCRdb to the UMI-ligation and nested PCR reads, yields one record per CDR3 protein. In the table there are tens of thousands of distinct CDR3 sequences, approximately 6.8% of which are singletons.

J is TRBJ1-5 and V is TRBV19, with TRBD1 matching 7 bases. The specimen sequenced was PBMCs spiked with cells of the T cell clone KT2. The source is a human donor. CDR3 residues: CASSSRLPGAGTADFSNQPQHF. In DNA form, the CDR3 reads TGTGCCAGTAGTTCAAGACTCCCGGGGGCCGGGACAGCTGATTTTAGCAATCAGCCCCAGCATTTT.